A selection of T cell receptor beta chains follows, all from one sample in a study of early T cells in non-severe SARS-CoV-2 infection. TCRdb used MiXCR to reprocess the 5' RACE reads, holding one entry per CDR3 protein. The repertoire holds approximately 65,000 distinct CDR3 sequences, with about an eighth as singletons. The source material was whole blood. These receptors were taken from an adult who was a healthcare worker with PCR-confirmed SARS-CoV-2 infection or an uninfected control (not recorded which). The conserved cysteine and the conserved F or W are not part of the CDR3 here.

v_gene: TRBV30
CDR3aa: AWSTSQTQY

v_gene: TRBV4-1
CDR3aa: ASSQVSGGARRTDTQY

v_gene: TRBV6-5
CDR3aa: ASTAVNGGIYGYT

v_gene: TRBV11-2
CDR3aa: ASGYRTASSYEQY

v_gene: TRBV5-1
CDR3aa: ASSSSGASTDTQY

v_gene: TRBV7-2
CDR3aa: ASSPSWGPNYEQY

v_gene: TRBV11-2
CDR3aa: ASSLWGDSSYEQY

v_gene: TRBV12-3/TRBV12-4
CDR3aa: ASSPGADGILH

v_gene: TRBV2
CDR3aa: ASSGPTGDEQF

v_gene: TRBV7-2
CDR3aa: ASSLASYASEQY

v_gene: TRBV12-3/TRBV12-4
CDR3aa: ASRGQNYGYT

v_gene: TRBV5-4
CDR3aa: ASSRGSTYEQY

v_gene: TRBV4-3
CDR3aa: ASSQDPQGADSPLH

v_gene: TRBV20-1
CDR3aa: SARDFGALYGETQY

v_gene: TRBV6-6
CDR3aa: ASQAGTEAF

v_gene: TRBV4-2
CDR3aa: ASSRELVAGEQY

v_gene: TRBV12-3/TRBV12-4
CDR3aa: ASSFGGGQLNTGELF

v_gene: TRBV6-5
CDR3aa: ASSYSGAKNIQY

v_gene: TRBV6-4
CDR3aa: ASSARGGDGANVLT

v_gene: TRBV7-2
CDR3aa: ASSLVGLYGYT

v_gene: TRBV5-1
CDR3aa: ASSLGGNTEAF

v_gene: TRBV4-2
CDR3aa: ASSQGPSSYNSPLH

v_gene: TRBV7-9
CDR3aa: ASTPNRSGTDTQY

v_gene: TRBV5-1
CDR3aa: ASRTLAGGSYEQY

v_gene: TRBV6-2/TRBV6-3
CDR3aa: ASSWWNQPQH

v_gene: TRBV6-5
CDR3aa: ASRRPQAEGEAF

v_gene: TRBV9
CDR3aa: ASSVGLDPGEKLF

v_gene: TRBV15
CDR3aa: ATSLDREGYGYT

v_gene: TRBV7-9
CDR3aa: ASSPRGYEQY

v_gene: TRBV4-1
CDR3aa: ASSPTTMLSGNTIY

v_gene: TRBV7-9
CDR3aa: ASSGESNGAF

v_gene: TRBV4-3
CDR3aa: ASSQVFSYSGDNEQF

v_gene: TRBV20-1
CDR3aa: SARQGVNSPLH

v_gene: TRBV5-4
CDR3aa: ASSLGPGVPSYEQY

v_gene: TRBV5-4
CDR3aa: ASSGSRAGGLITDTQY

v_gene: TRBV6-5
CDR3aa: ASSYTQDRREAF

v_gene: TRBV4-2
CDR3aa: ASSQSGETEAF

v_gene: TRBV3-1
CDR3aa: ASPLAGGHTGELF

v_gene: TRBV19
CDR3aa: ASSPADSAAYEQY

v_gene: TRBV11-3
CDR3aa: ASSLGPGLAGATGELF

v_gene: TRBV3-1
CDR3aa: SSSDMVHRETQY

v_gene: TRBV7-9
CDR3aa: ASSPQVRRGNTEAF

v_gene: TRBV6-1
CDR3aa: ASSEGLYEQY

v_gene: TRBV9
CDR3aa: ASSPSTAEGTIY

v_gene: TRBV6-4
CDR3aa: ASSFFARYEQY

v_gene: TRBV13
CDR3aa: ASSLGALGRGYEQY

v_gene: TRBV9
CDR3aa: ASSVDSNEKLF

v_gene: TRBV12-2
CDR3aa: ASRLGVSGPSSYEQY

v_gene: TRBV6-5
CDR3aa: ASRPPGRTYEQY

v_gene: TRBV6-2/TRBV6-3
CDR3aa: ASTNPQGANGANVLT

v_gene: TRBV30
CDR3aa: AWREVDRSGYT

v_gene: TRBV5-1
CDR3aa: ASTRPGHIPYEQY

v_gene: TRBV6-2/TRBV6-3
CDR3aa: ASRTAGGVEKLF

v_gene: TRBV24-1
CDR3aa: ATSDLGAGELF

v_gene: TRBV12-3/TRBV12-4
CDR3aa: ASTYRDRDAF

v_gene: TRBV3-1
CDR3aa: ASSQETGGLNQPQH

v_gene: TRBV12-3/TRBV12-4
CDR3aa: ASSRGTGPYEQY

v_gene: TRBV12-3/TRBV12-4
CDR3aa: ASGGPGAQY